One and the same sample provided the 28 T cell receptor beta chains below, sequenced in a study of T cells in women clearing cervical HPV infection. TCRdb's table, derived via immunoSEQ multiplex PCR, lists solely in-frame clones and lacks some. This repertoire includes 20,000 to 25,000 clones. Source material: blood buffy coat. The source of these receptors is a woman aged 18 to 69 with a cervical HPV16 infection that either progressed to CIN3+ or cleared (not recorded which).

With regard to this clone: The CDR3 extends 3 residues past the end of the read, so its final part is completed from the germline J gene. The chain joins TRBV18 to TRBJ2-4, with D unresolved. The CDR3 runs 13 residues. Germline V gives CDR1 KGHSH, CDR2 LQKENI. The CDR3 region is CASSPRPGDGQYF. The CDR3 bases that were read are TGTGCCAGCTCACCAAGACCAGGAGATGGT.

A note on this clone: The sequenced fragment ends 3 residues before the CDR3 boundary, so the rest is inferred from the germline J gene. The chain links TRBV5-1 to TRBJ2-7; 14 nucleotides match TRBD2. Germline CDR1 and CDR2: SGHRS and YFSETQ. CDR3 length: 16 residues. The ends lost 3 bases at V and 6 bases at J; junction bases unmatched: 8. CDR3 loop: CASSSRGLAGEGEQYF. The sequenced CDR3 bases are TGCGCCAGCAGCTCGAGGGGACTAGCGGGAGAGGGCGAG.

Note on this clone: The read comes to an end 3 residues before the CDR3 does, leaving the germline J gene to fill in the end. V and J are TRBV20-1 and TRBJ1-1; D is unresolved. The CDR3 loop spans 17 amino acids. CDR1 is DFQATT, CDR2 SNEGSKA, per germline (reference sequence). The ends were cut back, 5 bases at V and 1 base at J, with 23 bases in the middle. The DNA read from the CDR3 is TGCAGTGCTCTAAAAGGTGCAGACATAAAGACGAACACTGAA. Its protein product is CSALKGADIKTNTE. Given in full, the CDR3 is CSALKGADIKTNTEAFF.

As regards this clone: Read data end 3 residues before the CDR3 end; the end is taken from the germline J gene. The chain links TRBV19 to TRBJ1-4, with TRBD1 matching over 9 bases. CDR3 length equals 15 residues. V was clipped by 5 bases and J by 8 bases; unmatched bases: 9. CDR1 is LNHDA, CDR2 SQIVND, per germline (reference sequence). The DNA read from the CDR3 is TGTGCCAGTAGTGCCTCCGGGACAGGGCTGGAAAAA. This sequence encodes CASSASGTGLEK. The complete CDR3 protein is CASSASGTGLEKLFF. The full variable domain, rest sourced from reference TRBV19 and TRBJ1-4, is DGGITQSPKYLFRKEGQNVTLSCEQNLNHDAMYWYRQDPGQGLRLIYYSQIVNDFQKGDIAEGYSVSREKKESFPLTVTSAQKNPTAFYLCASSASGTGLEKLFFGSGTQLSVL.

Notes on this clone: The read terminates 3 residues before the CDR3 end, so the remaining end is supplied by the germline J gene. The chain has TRBV9 and TRBJ2-1; 10 bases fit TRBD2. V lost 0 bases, J lost 3 bases, and 3 bases stayed unmatched. CDR1 and CDR2 (germline): SGDLS, YYNGEE. This CDR3 has 16 residues. The CDR3 bases that were read are TGTGCCAGCAGCGTAGACCCTAGCGGGAGCTACAATGAG. It translates to CASSVDPSGSYNE. The entire CDR3 protein is CASSVDPSGSYNEQFF.

A word on this clone: The CDR3 end falls 3 residues outside the read, so it is completed with the germline J gene. The genes are TRBV13 and TRBJ2-7, with 9 positions matching TRBD1. Germline V gives CDR1 PRHDT, CDR2 FYEKMQ (reference sequence). This CDR3 is built from 15 residues. V lost 4 bases and J lost 4; bases outside the gene matches: 8. The sequenced CDR3 bases are TGTGCCAGCAGCTCTCCCGGGACAGGGAGGTACGAG. This codes for CASSSPGTGRYE. The complete CDR3 sequence is CASSSPGTGRYEQYF.

As to this clone: Read data end 3 residues before the CDR3 end; the end is taken from the germline J gene. The gene calls are TRBV19 and TRBJ2-7; 8 nucleotides line up with TRBD2. Trimming cost V 5 bases and J 4 bases; bases outside gene matches: 16. Germline lookup yields CDR1 LNHDA and CDR2 SQIVND (reference sequence). This CDR3 contains 17 residues. Incomplete CDR3 DNA: TGTGCCAGTAGTCTCCACGCGGGGGGCCAGATAGGTTACGAG. This sequence encodes CASSLHAGGQIGYE. From start to end, the CDR3 is CASSLHAGGQIGYEQYF.

Worth noting for this clone: The observed sequence ends 3 residues before the CDR3 terminus, with the missing tail filled in from the germline J gene. The chain uses TRBV5-1 and TRBJ1-1; TRBD1 aligns across 9 bases. V shed 1 base and J 4 bases; nucleotides not matched to a gene: 2. This CDR3 is built from 14 residues. Germline V gene sequence: CDR1 SGHRS, CDR2 YFSETQ. The part of the CDR3 DNA that was read is TGCGCCAGCAGCTTGCAGACAGGGGGCACTGAA. It translates to CASSLQTGGTE. The entire CDR3 protein is CASSLQTGGTEAFF.

About this clone: The read terminates 3 residues ahead of where the CDR3 ends, so the germline J gene completes it. The chain couples TRBV10-2 to TRBJ1-2, with 11 bases identical to TRBD1. J was trimmed by 2 bases and V by 5 bases; bases with no gene match: 7. Germline V CDR1 and CDR2: WSHSY, SAAADI. The CDR3 runs to 16 residues. CDR3 DNA (partial): TGCGCCAGCAGTTCGGACAGGGGGCACCTGAACTATGGC. Translated, it gives CASSSDRGHLNYG. The CDR3 in full is CASSSDRGHLNYGYTF.

With regard to this clone: The read finishes 3 residues shy of the CDR3 end, and the germline J gene is used to complete it. This chain joins TRBV19 and TRBJ1-5; 8 nucleotides match TRBD1. Germline CDR1 reads LNHDA; CDR2 reads SQIVND (reference sequence). After removal of 8 bases from V and 0 bases from J, the junction contained 6 bases not matched to a gene. The length of the CDR3 is 15 residues. The part of the CDR3 DNA that was read is TGTGCCAGTCGAGACAGGGGCAATAGCAATCAGCCC. Encoded protein: CASRDRGNSNQP. The CDR3 in its entirety is CASRDRGNSNQPQHF.

A word on this clone: The CDR3 end is not reached by the read, which stops 3 residues before it; the germline J gene fills it in. This chain links TRBV29-1 with TRBJ2-3; possibly TRBD1 for D (7 bases). This CDR3 is built from 15 residues. Trimming stripped 4 bases from V and 1 base from J, with 15 bases between. The germline V gene has CDR1 SQVTM and CDR2 ANQGSEA. This CDR3 is CSVAGGGQGTDTQYF. Incomplete CDR3 DNA: TGCAGCGTTGCAGGGGGAGGACAGGGCACAGATACG.

On this clone: The missing CDR3 end, 3 residues past where the read stops, is filled in from the germline J gene. The chain uses TRBV18 and TRBJ2-3, with 7 bases aligning to TRBD1. The germline CDR1 and CDR2 sequences are KGHSH and LQKENI. This CDR3 is 17 amino acids long. The CDR3 DNA, read in part, is TGTGCCAGCTCACGGGACAGCCTCATCTCTAGCAATCAGCCG. Protein: CASSRDSLISSNQP. The whole CDR3 sequence is CASSRDSLISSNQPQYF.

As to this clone: The sequenced fragment ends 3 residues before the CDR3 boundary, so the rest is inferred from the germline J gene. The chain recombines TRBV19 with TRBJ1-5, with a tentative D call TRBD1 (6 bases). V was shortened by 7 bases and J by 0 bases, with 10 bases between the two germline ends. Per germline, CDR1 LNHDA and CDR2 SQIVND (reference sequence). The CDR3 runs to 14 residues. The CDR3 is CASTRQVSNQPQHF. The DNA read from the CDR3 is TGTGCCAGTACGCGACAGGTTAGCAATCAGCCC.

Worth noting for this clone: The read gets to within 3 residues of the CDR3 end, and the germline J gene fills in the rest. The chain recombines TRBV2 with TRBJ1-4; D perhaps matches TRBD1 (6 bases). Germline V gene data show CDR1 as SNHLY and CDR2 as FYNNEI. CDR3 length: 13 residues. CDR3 loop: CASSGERGGKLFF. CDR3 DNA (partial): TGTGCCAGCAGTGGGGAGAGGGGGGGGAAA.

A remark on this clone: The read terminates 3 residues ahead of where the CDR3 ends, so the germline J gene completes it. The chain joins TRBV7-9 to TRBJ2-2, with a possible D match to TRBD1 (6 bases). The CDR3 consists of 14 residues. Germline V gene sequence: CDR1 SEHNR, CDR2 FQNEAQ (reference sequence). CDR3 protein: CASSLRQENEKLFF. The sequenced part of the CDR3 DNA is TGTGCCAGCAGCCTCCGACAGGAGAACGAAAAG.

Notes on this clone: The sequence runs out 3 residues before the end of the CDR3; the remainder is reconstructed from the germline J gene. The rearrangement uses TRBV7-6 and TRBJ1-4; TRBD1 matches at 7 bases. Germline lookup yields CDR1 SGHVS and CDR2 FNYEAQ. This CDR3 is 16 amino acids long. Unmatched junction bases numbered 11, after V lost 5 bases and J lost 5 bases. This CDR3 reads CASSQGTASRNEKLFF. The CDR3 DNA, read in part, is TGTGCCAGCAGCCAAGGGACAGCGTCGAGGAATGAAAAA.

Remarks on this clone: The missing CDR3 end, 3 residues past where the read stops, is filled in from the germline J gene. This chain connects TRBV2 to TRBJ2-1; possible D gene TRBD2, 5 bases. V gave up 3 bases and J gave up 5 bases, with 14 bases separating them. CDR1 and CDR2 (germline): SNHLY, FYNNEI. The CDR3 spans 15 residues. The DNA read from the CDR3 is TGTGCCAGCAGTGACCCTAGCACACCTCACAATGAG. It codes for CASSDPSTPHNE. The full-length CDR3 reads as CASSDPSTPHNEQFF.

In the case of this clone: The DNA ends 3 residues before the CDR3 does, and the rest of the CDR3 is filled in from the germline J gene. This chain uses TRBV5-1 with TRBJ2-5, with 7 bases fitting TRBD1. The length of the CDR3 is 15 residues. In germline, CDR1 is SGHRS, CDR2 YFSETQ. With 2 bases clipped from V and 1 base from J, the junction kept 5 bases outside the gene matches. Here the CDR3 reads CASSFGQAIQETQYF. CDR3 DNA (partial): TGCGCCAGCAGCTTTGGACAGGCCATCCAAGAGACC.

With respect to this clone: The CDR3 is cut off 3 residues early in the read; its end comes from the germline J gene. V is TRBV29-1 and J is TRBJ2-1, with no clear D. This CDR3 is built from 10 residues. Per the germline V gene, CDR1 is SQVTM and CDR2 is ANQGSEA. V shed 7 bases and J shed 8 bases, with 9 bases lying between them. The CDR3 loop reads CSGFLDEQFF. CDR3 DNA (partial): TGCAGCGGCTTCCTAGATGAG.

Comment on this clone: The read terminates 3 residues before the CDR3 end, so the remaining end is supplied by the germline J gene. This sequence joins TRBV4-2 and TRBJ2-7; the D is unclear. This CDR3 has 13 amino acids. V lost 0 bases and J 4 bases, leaving 7 bases between the germline ends. Germline CDR1 is LGHNA and CDR2 is YNFKEQ. The sequenced part of the CDR3 DNA is TGTGCCAGCAGCCAAGAGGGCCCTTACGAG. It codes for CASSQEGPYE. The CDR3, in full, reads CASSQEGPYEQYF.

As for this clone: The read terminates 3 residues before the CDR3 end, so the remaining end is supplied by the germline J gene. The V gene is TRBV7-9, the J gene TRBJ1-2; D might be TRBD1 (6 bases). The germline V and J ends were trimmed by 4 bases and 2 bases, with 8 bases remaining between them. CDR3 size: 13 residues. Germline CDR1 reads SEHNR; CDR2 reads FQNEAQ (reference sequence). Partial CDR3 DNA: TGTGCCAGCAGCTCCGGACAGAACTATGGC. Amino acid sequence: CASSSGQNYG. The whole CDR3 sequence is CASSSGQNYGYTF.

CDR3 bases read: TGCGCCAGCAGCCGACGGGGACTAGCGGGCCCCTTTAGCTCCTACAATGAG. This translates into CASSRRGLAGPFSSYNE. The entire CDR3 reads CASSRRGLAGPFSSYNEQFF. The chain combines TRBV5-1 with TRBJ2-1; 12 bases align to TRBD2. The CDR3 extends 3 residues past the end of the read, so its final part is completed from the germline J gene. V lost 4 bases and J lost 0; bases outside the gene matches: 14. Germline V gene data show CDR1 as SGHRS and CDR2 as YFSETQ. This CDR3 contains 20 residues.

Note on this clone: The read ends 3 residues shy of where the CDR3 ends; the end is completed using the germline J gene. V gene TRBV19 combines with J gene TRBJ1-2; the D is unclear. The CDR3 sequence is 12 residues long. Looked up from germline, CDR1 is LNHDA and CDR2 is SQIVND (reference sequence). CDR3 residues: CASSSLSTGYTF. The part of the CDR3 DNA that was read is TGTGCCAGTAGTTCTCTCAGTACCGGC.

As regards this clone: The read falls 3 residues short of the CDR3 end, and the missing part is taken from the germline J gene. The chain carries TRBV18 and TRBJ2-7; D may be TRBD1 (6 bases). Trimming removed 4 bases at V and 1 base at J, with 11 bases between. The V gene's germline CDR1 is KGHSH and CDR2 LQKENI. The CDR3 runs 14 residues. The sequenced part of the CDR3 DNA is TGTGCCAGCTCACTTGGACAGAGGTCCTACGAG. This codes for CASSLGQRSYE. The entire CDR3 is CASSLGQRSYEQYF.

The covered CDR3 bases are TGCAGTGCTAGGTCGGGTAGGGGCCTCTACGAG. This sequence encodes CSARSGRGLYE. The full CDR3 sequence reads CSARSGRGLYEQYF. V is TRBV20-1 and J is TRBJ2-7; D is possibly TRBD1 (5 bases). The read terminates 3 residues ahead of where the CDR3 ends, so the germline J gene completes it. Per germline, CDR1 DFQATT and CDR2 SNEGSKA (reference sequence). Trimming removed 3 bases from V and 3 bases from J, with 15 bases in between. The CDR3 consists of 14 residues.

As to this clone: The read ends 3 residues shy of where the CDR3 ends; the end is completed using the germline J gene. This chain links TRBV10-2 with TRBJ2-1; D call uncertain. V gave up 6 bases and J gave up 8 bases, with 11 bases separating them. Germline CDR1 is WSHSY and CDR2 is SAAADI. The CDR3 loop spans 12 amino acids. CDR3 DNA (partial): TGCGCCAGCAGCCCATTACAAGATGAG. Protein sequence: CASSPLQDE. From start to end, the CDR3 is CASSPLQDEQFF.

The CDR3 DNA, read in part, is TGCGCCAGCAGCTTGGTCGCCCGGGACAGCTACAATGAG. The encoded protein is CASSLVARDSYNE. The full CDR3 sequence reads CASSLVARDSYNEQFF. The chain links TRBV5-1 to TRBJ2-1; 7 nucleotides match TRBD1. With the read ending 3 residues before the CDR3 end, the germline J gene is used to fill in that end. V lost 0 bases to trimming and J lost 3 bases; unmatched junction nucleotides: 6. This CDR3 contains 16 residues. The germline CDR1 and CDR2 sequences are SGHRS and YFSETQ.

About this clone: The read ends 3 residues shy of where the CDR3 ends; the end is completed using the germline J gene. V usage is TRBV7-9 and J usage is TRBJ2-5, with TRBD1 matching over 7 bases. V gave up 4 bases and J gave up 4 bases; unmatched junction bases: 6. CDR3 length: 14 residues. Germline CDR1 and CDR2: SEHNR and FQNEAQ (reference sequence). CDR3 bases read: TGTGCCAGCAGCTCAACGACAGGGATAGAGACC. Its translation: CASSSTTGIET. The whole CDR3 protein reads CASSSTTGIETQYF.